This T cell receptor beta chain comes out of a study of blood T cell repertoires in COVID-19. Only in-frame clones appear in the TCRdb table, and some are missing; sequencing was by immunoSEQ multiplex PCR. The sample consists of 95,000 to 130,000 clones, 83% of them appearing once. This CDR3 contains 16 residues. CDR1 SEHNR and CDR2 FQNEAQ come from the germline V gene (reference sequence). The germline V and J ends were trimmed by 5 bases and 7 bases, with 20 bases remaining between them. This TCR was recovered from a man aged 25-45 years with acute or convalescent COVID-19. The sequencing sample was made of peripheral blood. The chain employs TRBV7-9 and TRBJ2-2; D is possibly TRBD2 (6 bases). CDR3 DNA: TGTGCCAGCAGCCCCGACCTAGCGTGGGGCAGCGGGGAGCTGTTTTTT. Its protein product is CASSPDLAWGSGELFF.